This T cell receptor beta chain was sequenced for a study of T-cell reconstitution after alpha-beta-depleted transplantation in children. A word on this clonotype: Mismatch with germline at one junction end may stem from a read error.

The CDR3 extends over 12 amino acids. Germline-derived CDR1 and CDR2 are SGHTA and FQGNSA. The TCRbeta library was prepared with unique molecular identifiers. TCRdb fed the PCR reads into MiXCR, producing one record per CDR3 protein. The sample records about 500,000 distinct CDR3 sequences, approximately 32% being singletons. The specimen was PBMCs from the stem cell graft donor, collected from the stem cell graft. The source is a human donor who donated a stem cell graft to a child with aplastic anemia. The chain uses TRBV7-2 and TRBJ2-4; D unresolved. CDR3 in DNA: TGTGCCAGCAGCCAGGCCTCTAACAGTCAGTACTTC. It encodes CASSQASNSQYF.